Presented here are 28 T cell receptor beta chains from one specimen sequenced in a study of blood T cell repertoires in COVID-19 (dated by TCRdb to the early 2020s). The method was the immunoSEQ multiplex PCR assay. TCRdb carries this immuneACCESS record with in-frame sequences only. Its versions omit some clonotypes, under half of them owing to an unresolved V gene in the studies checked, with the rest unexplained. The sample table holds around 100,000 clones, of which around nine tenths were seen once. The ten largest make up around 5% of the sample. Sequencing used peripheral blood. Source of these receptors: a woman at least 80 years old with acute or convalescent COVID-19.

The chain recombines TRBV19 with TRBJ1-4; 7 nucleotides agree with TRBD1. Germline V gene lookup returns CDR1 LNHDA and CDR2 SQIVND (reference sequence). The trim removed 4 bases at V and 2 bases at J, leaving 4 bases unmatched. CDR3 length: 15 amino acids. The CDR3 DNA reads TGTGCCAGTAGTACATCAGGGGGTACTAATGAAAAACTGTTTTTT. Translating gives CASSTSGGTNEKLFF.

The genes are TRBV19 and TRBJ1-1; 7 bases align to TRBD1. This CDR3 is 15 amino acids long. In germline, CDR1 is LNHDA, CDR2 SQIVND (reference sequence). V dropped 4 bases and J dropped 7; count of bases not matched to a gene: 12. The CDR3 is CASSTHRDRVGEAFF. CDR3 DNA sequence: TGTGCCAGTAGTACCCACCGGGACAGAGTAGGTGAAGCTTTCTTT. Filled out from reference TRBV19 and TRBJ1-1, the complete variable domain reads DGGITQSPKYLFRKEGQNVTLSCEQNLNHDAMYWYRQDPGQGLRLIYYSQIVNDFQKGDIAEGYSVSREKKESFPLTVTSAQKNPTAFYLCASSTHRDRVGEAFFGQGTRLTVV.

The chain is built from TRBV5-6 and TRBJ2-5, with 13 bases aligning to TRBD2. Trimming at V came to 3 bases and at J to 4 bases, leaving 6 bases not matched to a gene. The V gene's germline CDR1 is SGHDT and CDR2 YYEEEE. CDR3 length: 16 residues. In DNA form, the CDR3 reads TGTGCCAGCAGCTACTGGACTAGCGGGAGCAGAGAGACCCAGTACTTC. Its protein is CASSYWTSGSRETQYF.

A single count supports this clone. The rearrangement links TRBV4-3 to TRBJ2-3, with a weak D call TRBD1 (5 bases). Per the germline V gene, CDR1 is LGHNA and CDR2 is YSLEER. The length of the CDR3 is 17 residues. Trimming shortened V by 5 bases and J by 0 bases, and 18 bases separated the two germline ends. The CDR3 DNA is TGCGCCAGCAGCAATCCCCAGGGCAGGGCTAGCACAGATACGCAGTATTTT. Protein sequence: CASSNPQGRASTDTQYF.

The chain has TRBV30 and TRBJ1-5; D gene uncertain. The CDR3 contains 12 residues. Germline CDR1 is GTSNPN and CDR2 is SVGIG (reference sequence). The V end was cut by 4 bases, the J end by 9 bases, with 13 bases between. The CDR3 is CAWNVGAWPQHF. The CDR3 nucleotides are TGTGCCTGGAACGTCGGAGCTTGGCCCCAGCATTTT.

The rearrangement links TRBV10-3 to TRBJ2-2; unclear D gene. Trimming shortened V by 6 bases and J by 1 base, and 15 bases separated the two germline ends. Germline-derived CDR1 and CDR2 are ENHRY and SYGVKD. The CDR3 is 16 residues long. Written as DNA, the CDR3 is TGTGCCATCAGAACAGCCCCGCCCAAGAACACCGGGGAGCTGTTTTTT. The encoded protein is CAIRTAPPKNTGELFF.

V and J are TRBV19 and TRBJ2-5; 9 bases are a match to TRBD1. J lost 9 bases, V lost 5 bases, and 10 bases had no gene match. The CDR3 runs to 14 residues. Germline V gene data show CDR1 as LNHDA and CDR2 as SQIVND (reference sequence). The CDR3: CASSRGQGIVAQYF. CDR3 in DNA: TGTGCCAGTAGTCGGGGACAGGGAATTGTGGCCCAGTACTTC.

CDR3 residues: CASSIGGRGNQPQHF. Here the CDR3 DNA reads TGTGCCAGTAGTATAGGAGGGCGGGGGAATCAGCCCCAGCATTTT. V and J are TRBV19 and TRBJ1-5, with D perhaps matching TRBD1 (5 bases). CDR1 is LNHDA, CDR2 SQIVND, per germline (reference sequence). With 1 base removed from V and 4 bases from J, the gap between germline ends came to 11 bases. The CDR3 is 15 amino acids.

The chain recombines TRBV5-4 with TRBJ2-3; D remains unclear. This CDR3 has 13 amino acids. Germline CDR1 SGHNT, CDR2 YYREEE (reference sequence). V shed 4 bases and J shed 6 bases, with 12 bases lying between them. In DNA form, the CDR3 reads TGTGCCAGCAGCCCAGGTATTGACGATACGCAGTATTTT. It encodes CASSPGIDDTQYF.

The chain joins TRBV30 to TRBJ1-1, with a possible D match to TRBD1 (5 bases). Between the trimmed V and J ends, which lost 2 bases and 2 bases, there was a span of 9 bases. This CDR3 region has 13 residues. The germline V gene has CDR1 GTSNPN and CDR2 SVGIG (reference sequence). The CDR3 region is CAWSRQLNTEAFF. The CDR3, as DNA: TGTGCCTGGAGTCGACAGTTAAACACTGAAGCTTTCTTT.

The CDR3 region is CATSRGTARDEQYF. The CDR3, as DNA: TGTGCCACTTCCCGAGGGACAGCTCGGGACGAGCAGTACTTC. The V call is TRBV6-5, the J call TRBJ2-7, with 7 positions matching TRBD1. J gave up 5 bases and V 10 bases, and 14 bases lay outside the gene matches. The CDR3 is made up of 14 amino acids. In germline, CDR1 is MNHEY, CDR2 SVGAGI.

The chain combines TRBV19 with TRBJ2-1; D might be TRBD1 (6 bases). The CDR3 is made up of 15 amino acids. Trimming took off 4 bases at V and 6 bases at J, with 16 bases between the two ends. The V gene's germline CDR1 is LNHDA and CDR2 SQIVND (reference sequence). The CDR3, as DNA: TGTGCCAGTAGTAGGACAGCTGACTGGGCCAATGAGCAGTTCTTC. Its protein product is CASSRTADWANEQFF.

This rearrangement joins TRBV7-2 to TRBJ1-1; 7 bases line up with TRBD1. The V gene's germline CDR1 is SGHTA and CDR2 FQGNSA. V lost 5 bases to trimming and J lost 5 bases; unmatched junction nucleotides: 5. CDR3 length: 13 amino acids. This chain's CDR3 is CASSVQGWTEAFF. The CDR3 coding sequence is TGTGCCAGCAGCGTACAGGGGTGGACTGAAGCTTTCTTT. Using reference TRBV7-2 and TRBJ1-1 for the parts outside the CDR3, the full variable domain is GAGVSQSPSNKVTEKGKDVELRCDPISGHTALYWYRQSLGQGLEFLIYFQGNSAPDKSGLPSDRFSAERTGGSVSTLTIQRTQQEDSAVYLCASSVQGWTEAFFGQGTRLTVV.

The chain recombines TRBV29-1 with TRBJ1-4; possibly TRBD1 for D (6 bases). Germline CDR1 and CDR2: SQVTM and ANQGSEA. Trimming took off 7 bases at V and 7 bases at J, with 16 bases between the two ends. The CDR3 has 13 residues. CDR3 in DNA: TGCAGCGCATCCAGGGGCGCAGGTGAAAAACTGTTTTTT. Its protein is CSASRGAGEKLFF.

The chain couples TRBV7-2 to TRBJ1-3, with a weak D call TRBD1 (5 bases). Germline CDR1 SGHTA, CDR2 FQGNSA. The V end lost 1 base, the J end lost 4 bases, and 11 bases lay between the germline ends. The CDR3 has 15 residues. The CDR3 here is CASSLGPGLGNTIYF. In DNA, the CDR3 is TGTGCCAGCAGCTTAGGTCCAGGGCTAGGAAACACCATATATTTT.

With respect to this clone: The sample has other DNA sequences that encode this CDR3 too. The J gene is TRBJ1-6, the V gene TRBV18, with 9 positions matching TRBD1. V shed 3 bases, J shed 7 bases, and the junction held 4 bases outside the gene matches. Looked up from germline, CDR1 is KGHSH and CDR2 is LQKENI. This CDR3 comprises 15 residues. For the CDR3, the DNA is TGTGCCAGCTCACCCCAGGGACAGGGCAATTCACCCCTCCACTTT. Translation: CASSPQGQGNSPLHF.

The chain employs TRBV18 and TRBJ1-6; TRBD1 matches at 9 bases. The CDR3 runs 15 residues. V gave up 3 bases and J gave up 7 bases; unmatched junction bases: 4. The germline CDR1 and CDR2 sequences are KGHSH and LQKENI. CDR3 sequence reads: CASSPSGQGNSPLHF. The CDR3 coding sequence is TGTGCCAGCTCACCCTCGGGACAGGGAAATTCACCCCTCCACTTT.

Turning to this clone: The junction departs from germline at one end; a sequencing error may be responsible. The rearrangement joins TRBV7-7 to TRBJ2-5; TRBD2 agrees at 13 bases. The germline gives CDR1 SSHAT, CDR2 FNYEAQ (reference sequence). The length of the CDR3 is 15 residues. The CDR3 DNA is TGTGCTAGCAGCATGGGACTAGCGGGGCAAGAGACCCAGTACTTC. Protein sequence: CASSMGLAGQETQYF. The entire variable domain, with the rest obtained from reference TRBV7-7 and TRBJ2-5, is as follows: GAGVSQSPRYKVTKRGQDVTLRCDPISSHATLYWYQQALGQGPEFLTYFNYEAQPDKSGLPSDRFSAERPEGSISTLTIQRTEQRDSAMYRCASSMGLAGQETQYFGPGTRLLVL.

This clone was counted once. The chain uses TRBV18 and TRBJ2-7, with TRBD1 identical over 10 bases. The CDR3 sequence is 15 residues long. The V and J ends lost 4 bases and 2 bases, in that order; junction bases with no gene match: 5. Germline V gene lookup returns CDR1 KGHSH and CDR2 LQKENI. CDR3 sequence: CASSHDRGRTYEQYF. The CDR3, as DNA: TGTGCCAGCTCACACGACAGGGGGCGAACCTACGAGCAGTACTTC.

The chain carries TRBV5-4 and TRBJ2-1; TRBD2 aligns across 7 bases. The CDR3 consists of 14 residues. The junction had 5 bases not matched to a gene; V was cut back by 3 bases and J by 5 bases. The germline V gene has CDR1 SGHNT and CDR2 YYREEE (reference sequence). The CDR3 here is CASSSPGTNNEQFF. Here the CDR3 DNA reads TGTGCCAGCAGCTCTCCCGGGACTAACAATGAGCAGTTCTTC.

The J gene is TRBJ2-5, the V gene TRBV5-1, with 12 bases matching TRBD1. J was trimmed by 2 bases and V by 4 bases; bases with no gene match: 6. The germline gives CDR1 SGHRS, CDR2 YFSETQ. CDR3 length: 16 residues. The CDR3 nucleotides are TGCGCCAGCAGCACTCGGGGACAGGGGGCTCAAGAGACCCAGTACTTC. Translated: CASSTRGQGAQETQYF. Drawing the rest from reference TRBV5-1 and TRBJ2-5, the complete variable domain is KAGVTQTPRYLIKTRGQQVTLSCSPISGHRSVSWYQQTPGQGLQFLFEYFSETQRNKGNFPGRFSGRQFSNSRSEMNVSTLELGDSALYLCASSTRGQGAQETQYFGPGTRLLVL.

V usage is TRBV5-1 and J usage is TRBJ1-1; 8 bases align to TRBD1. Trimming removed 4 bases from V and 1 base from J; junction bases left unmatched: 3. The V gene's germline CDR1 is SGHRS and CDR2 YFSETQ. This CDR3 comprises 14 residues. CDR3 DNA: TGCGCCAGCAGCCGTGGACAGGGGAACACTGAAGCTTTCTTT. This translates into CASSRGQGNTEAFF.

This clone was seen only once. The chain employs TRBV28 and TRBJ1-4; 8 bases line up with TRBD1. V shed 4 bases, J shed 3 bases, and the junction held 7 bases outside the gene matches. The CDR3 sequence is 16 residues long. CDR1 is MDHEN and CDR2 is SYDVKM in the germline V gene. This CDR3 is CASSYTPGQANEKLFF. The CDR3 nucleotides read TGTGCCAGCAGTTACACACCGGGACAGGCTAATGAAAAACTGTTTTTT. Full variable domain (missing parts from reference TRBV28 and TRBJ1-4): DVKVTQSSRYLVKRTGEKVFLECVQDMDHENMFWYRQDPGLGLRLIYFSYDVKMKEKGDIPEGYSVSREKKERFSLILESASTNQTSMYLCASSYTPGQANEKLFFGSGTQLSVL.

The genes are TRBV7-9 and TRBJ2-2; 9 positions agree with TRBD2. This CDR3 has 18 residues. J gave up 3 bases and V 3 bases, and 11 bases lay outside the gene matches. Germline V gene lookup returns CDR1 SEHNR and CDR2 FQNEAQ (reference sequence). The CDR3 protein is CASSFPPGSGGDTGELFF. In DNA form, the CDR3 reads TGTGCCAGCAGCTTCCCCCCTGGTAGCGGGGGTGACACCGGGGAGCTGTTTTTT.

This chain links TRBV6-2 or TRBV6-3 with TRBJ1-1, with TRBD1 matching 8 bases. Germline assignment: CDR1 MNHEY and CDR2 SVGEGT. This CDR3 has 15 amino acids. The trim removed 3 bases at V and 3 bases at J, leaving 6 bases unmatched. The CDR3 protein is CASSYSGQGHTEAFF. The CDR3 nucleotides read TGTGCCAGCAGTTATTCCGGACAGGGCCACACTGAAGCTTTCTTT.

The V gene is TRBV7-2, the J gene TRBJ2-1; no definite D call. Germline V gene sequence: CDR1 SGHTA, CDR2 FQGNSA. The CDR3 spans 12 residues. The V gene lost 3 bases and the J gene lost 7 bases, with 7 bases spanning the gap. CDR3 in DNA: TGTGCCAGCAGCTTCGCGGCGAATGAGCAGTTCTTC. As protein: CASSFAANEQFF.

The sample holds a few counts of this clone. CDR3 bases: TGTGCCAGCACCCTAACCACAGGGACCGGCTACACCTTC. Encoded protein: CASTLTTGTGYTF. The genes are TRBV5-4 and TRBJ1-2; a possible D gene is TRBD1 (6 bases). This CDR3 comprises 13 residues. V lost 6 bases to trimming and J lost 8 bases, with 17 bases between them. CDR1 and CDR2 from the germline V gene are SGHNT and YYREEE (reference sequence).

This chain connects TRBV20-1 to TRBJ1-1, with D unresolved. Germline V gene sequence: CDR1 DFQATT, CDR2 SNEGSKA (reference sequence). V dropped 3 bases and J dropped 0 bases, with 8 bases sitting between them. This CDR3 is 13 amino acids long. The CDR3 region is CSASARMNTEAFF. The CDR3 DNA follows: TGCAGTGCTAGTGCGAGAATGAACACTGAAGCTTTCTTT.